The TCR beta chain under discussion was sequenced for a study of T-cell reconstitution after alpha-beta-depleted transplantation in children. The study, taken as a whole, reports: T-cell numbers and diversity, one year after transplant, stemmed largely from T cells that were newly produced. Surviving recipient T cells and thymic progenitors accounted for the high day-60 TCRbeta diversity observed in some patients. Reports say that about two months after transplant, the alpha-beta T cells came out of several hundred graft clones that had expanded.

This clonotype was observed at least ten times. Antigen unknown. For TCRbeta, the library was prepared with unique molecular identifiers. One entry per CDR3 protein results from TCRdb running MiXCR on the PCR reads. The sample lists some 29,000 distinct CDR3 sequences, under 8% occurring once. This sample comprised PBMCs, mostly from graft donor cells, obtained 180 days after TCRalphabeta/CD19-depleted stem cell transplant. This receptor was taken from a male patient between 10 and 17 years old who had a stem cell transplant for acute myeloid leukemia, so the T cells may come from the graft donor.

The CDR3 loop is CASSEYPRTPGELFF. The CDR3 DNA sequence: TGTGCCAGCAGCGAATATCCGAGGACCCCCGGGGAGCTGTTTTTT. The chain links TRBV12-3 or TRBV12-4 to TRBJ2-2, with D hard to call. The CDR3 is made up of 15 amino acids. V lost 6 bases, J lost 6 bases, and 17 bases lay in between.